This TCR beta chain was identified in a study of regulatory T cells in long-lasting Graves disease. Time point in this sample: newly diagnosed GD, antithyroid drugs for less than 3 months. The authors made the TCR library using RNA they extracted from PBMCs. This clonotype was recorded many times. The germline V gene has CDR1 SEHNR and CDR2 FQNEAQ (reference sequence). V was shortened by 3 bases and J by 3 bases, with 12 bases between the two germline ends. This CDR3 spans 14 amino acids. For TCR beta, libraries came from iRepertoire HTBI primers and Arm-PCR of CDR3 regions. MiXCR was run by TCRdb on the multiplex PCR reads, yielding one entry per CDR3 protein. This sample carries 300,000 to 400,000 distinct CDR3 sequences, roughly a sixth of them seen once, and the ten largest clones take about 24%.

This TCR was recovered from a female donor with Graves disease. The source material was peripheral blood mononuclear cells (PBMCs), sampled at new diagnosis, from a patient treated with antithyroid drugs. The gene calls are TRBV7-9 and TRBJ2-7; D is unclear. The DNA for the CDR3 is TGTGCCAGCAGCTTCGGATCGGCCGGCTACGAGCAGTACTTC. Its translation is CASSFGSAGYEQYF.